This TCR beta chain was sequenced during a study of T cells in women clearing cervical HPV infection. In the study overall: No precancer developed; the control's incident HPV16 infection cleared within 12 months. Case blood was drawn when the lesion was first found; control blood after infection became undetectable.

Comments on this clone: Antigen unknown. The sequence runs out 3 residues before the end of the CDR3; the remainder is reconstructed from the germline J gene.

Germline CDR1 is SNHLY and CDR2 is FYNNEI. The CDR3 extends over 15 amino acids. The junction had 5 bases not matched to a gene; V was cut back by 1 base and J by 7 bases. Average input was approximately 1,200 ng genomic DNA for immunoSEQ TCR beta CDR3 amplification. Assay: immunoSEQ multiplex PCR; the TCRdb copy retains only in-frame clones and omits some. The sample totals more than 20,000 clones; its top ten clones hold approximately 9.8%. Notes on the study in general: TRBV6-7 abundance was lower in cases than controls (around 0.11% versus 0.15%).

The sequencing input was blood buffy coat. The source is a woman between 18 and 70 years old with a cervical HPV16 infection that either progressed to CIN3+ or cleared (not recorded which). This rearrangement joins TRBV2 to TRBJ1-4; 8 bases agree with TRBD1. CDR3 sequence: CASSEEGQGLEKLFF. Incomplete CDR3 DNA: TGTGCCAGCAGTGAAGAAGGACAGGGACTTGAAAAA.